Listed below are T cell receptor beta chains from one sample, sequenced in a study of blood T cell repertoires in COVID-19. TCRdb keeps only in-frame clones here, not all; method: immunoSEQ multiplex PCR. The table includes 150,000 to 200,000 clones, around nine tenths detected once. The sample taken for sequencing was peripheral blood. These receptors were collected from a man aged 40-49 years with active or convalescent COVID-19. Each CDR3 is given with its conserved first and last residue. The D gene is left open where the match is weak. Clone size, where shown, is once, few, many, or a class for clones that have expanded.

>TRBV13|16|TRBD1|TRBJ1-3|NA
CASSFTGTDSGNTIYF
TGTGCCAGCAGCTTTACCGGGACAGACTCTGGAAACACCATATATTTT
>TRBV5-6|15|TRBD1|TRBJ1-2|few
CASSQGPGTAYGYTF
TGTGCCAGCAGCCAGGGTCCCGGGACAGCCTATGGCTACACCTTC
>TRBV7-2|13|NA|TRBJ2-3|NA
CASSVVFADTQYF
TGTGCCAGCAGCGTCGTTTTCGCAGATACGCAGTATTTT
>TRBV9|14|TRBD1|TRBJ1-1|NA
CASSTRGFLTEAFF
TGTGCCAGCAGCACCAGGGGGTTTCTGACTGAAGCTTTCTTT
>TRBV10-3|16|TRBD1|TRBJ1-4|NA
CAISERQGMANEKLFF
TGTGCCATCAGCGAGAGACAGGGAATGGCTAATGAAAAACTGTTTTTT
>TRBV5-5|14|TRBD1|TRBJ1-5|NA
CASSSDRTYQPQHF
TGTGCCAGCAGCTCGGACAGGACTTATCAGCCCCAGCATTTT
>TRBV6-4|14|NA|TRBJ2-2|NA
CASSDNDITGELFF
TGTGCCAGCAGTGACAACGACATCACCGGGGAGCTGTTTTTT
>TRBV25-1|15|NA|TRBJ1-2|NA
CASSVMDSGNYGYTF
TGTGCCAGCAGTGTTATGGACAGCGGTAACTATGGCTACACCTTC
>TRBV5-8|15|TRBD2|TRBJ2-2|NA
CASSLEPSGSGELFF
TGTGCCAGCAGCTTGGAGCCTAGCGGGTCCGGGGAGCTGTTTTTT
>TRBV18|13|NA|TRBJ1-2|NA
CASSPDSIYGYTF
TGTGCCAGCTCACCTGACAGCATCTATGGCTACACCTTC
>TRBV28|15|TRBD1|TRBJ1-2|NA
CASSPTTGTNYGYTF
TGTGCCAGCAGTCCAACGACAGGGACTAACTATGGCTACACCTTC
>TRBV4-3|15|NA|TRBJ1-4|NA
CASSQAGAGNEKLFF
TGCGCCAGCAGCCAGGCAGGGGCAGGTAATGAAAAACTGTTTTTT
>TRBV28|13|NA|TRBJ2-1|NA
CASSLPSLAEQFF
TGTGCCAGCAGTTTGCCTAGCCTTGCAGAGCAGTTCTTC
>TRBV5-4|14|TRBD1|TRBJ2-7|NA
CASSLVDRDHEQYF
TGTGCCAGCAGCTTGGTGGACAGGGACCACGAGCAGTACTTC
>TRBV3-1/TRBV3-2|15|TRBD1|TRBJ1-2|NA
CASSQLDREIDGYTF
TGTGCCAGCAGCCAGCTCGACAGGGAAATCGATGGCTACACCTTC
>TRBV12-5|17|TRBD1|TRBJ1-5|NA
CASGLATGTGVNQPQHF
TGTGCTAGTGGTTTGGCGACCGGGACAGGGGTCAATCAGCCCCAGCATTTT
>TRBV7-2|15|NA|TRBJ1-3|NA
CASSRVGISGNTIYF
TGTGCCAGCAGCCGGGTCGGAATCTCTGGAAACACCATATATTTT
>TRBV4-2|14|NA|TRBJ2-3|NA
CASSQDGGPDTQYF
TGTGCCAGCAGCCAAGATGGAGGCCCAGATACGCAGTATTTT
>TRBV6-5|14|TRBD2|TRBJ2-7|NA
CASSKRLAGHEQYF
TGTGCCAGCAGTAAACGACTAGCGGGCCACGAGCAGTACTTC
>TRBV28|13|TRBD2|TRBJ2-7|NA
CASVSGSPYEQYF
TGTGCCAGCGTTAGCGGGAGTCCCTACGAGCAGTACTTC
>TRBV19|20|TRBD1|TRBJ2-1|NA
CASSIETLWGGQGARYEQFF
TGTGCCAGTAGTATAGAAACCCTCTGGGGGGGACAGGGGGCTAGGTATGAGCAGTTCTTC
>TRBV6-2/TRBV6-3|13|TRBD1|TRBJ2-7|NA
CASSSGTGDEQYF
TGTGCCAGCAGCAGTGGGACAGGGGACGAGCAGTACTTC
>TRBV2|16|NA|TRBJ1-4|once
CASSYDRKTTNEKLFF
TGTGCCAGCAGTTACGACAGGAAGACAACTAATGAAAAACTGTTTTTT
>TRBV28|16|TRBD1|TRBJ1-1|few
CASLDRAKIHFTEAFF
TGTGCCAGTCTCGACAGGGCTAAAATTCACTTCACTGAAGCTTTCTTT
>TRBV5-1|15|NA|TRBJ1-4|NA
CASSDNGDKAEKLFF
TGCGCCAGCAGCGACAATGGGGACAAAGCTGAAAAACTGTTTTTT
>TRBV2|13|TRBD1|TRBJ2-1|NA
CASSVTGGPEQFF
TGTGCCAGCAGTGTAACAGGGGGTCCTGAGCAGTTCTTC
>TRBV28|17|NA|TRBJ2-1|NA
CASSLRRQIRSYNEQFF
TGTGCCAGCAGTCTTCGTAGACAGATCCGCTCCTACAATGAGCAGTTCTTC
>TRBV28|13|TRBD1|TRBJ1-2|once
CASRRPGGSGYTF
TGTGCCAGCAGAAGGCCAGGGGGGTCTGGCTACACCTTC
>TRBV19|14|NA|TRBJ2-3|NA
CASSIGGAGDTQYF
TGTGCCAGTAGTATCGGCGGGGCCGGGGATACGCAGTATTTT
>TRBV5-1|12|NA|TRBJ2-7|once
CASRGESYEQYF
TGCGCCAGCAGGGGAGAGTCCTACGAGCAGTACTTC
>TRBV4-2|16|NA|TRBJ2-7|NA
CASSQSLASVNFEQYF
TGTGCCAGCAGCCAAAGTCTGGCGAGCGTTAATTTCGAGCAGTACTTC
>TRBV4-3|15|TRBD1|TRBJ2-7|NA
CASSQGTGLTYEQYF
TGCGCCAGCAGCCAGGGGACAGGGCTTACCTACGAGCAGTACTTC
>TRBV7-9|15|TRBD1|TRBJ1-1|once
CASSSTGTGGTEAFF
TGTGCCAGCAGCTCCACCGGGACAGGGGGCACTGAAGCTTTCTTT
>TRBV11-3|13|TRBD1|TRBJ1-1|NA
CASSAQGPTEAFF
TGTGCCAGCAGCGCACAGGGGCCCACTGAAGCTTTCTTT
>TRBV6-5|14|TRBD1|TRBJ2-2|NA
CASRETGTPGELFF
TGTGCCAGCAGAGAGACAGGGACCCCCGGGGAGCTGTTTTTT
>TRBV7-9|14|NA|TRBJ1-1|NA
CASSLPGSGTEAFF
TGTGCCAGCAGTCTTCCAGGGTCTGGCACTGAAGCTTTCTTT
>TRBV5-1|14|NA|TRBJ1-2|NA
CASSLEGKGYGYTF
TGCGCCAGCAGCCTGGAGGGGAAGGGCTATGGCTACACCTTC
>TRBV15|14|NA|TRBJ2-5|NA
CATSRGRAGETQYF
TGTGCCACCAGCAGAGGGAGGGCCGGGGAGACCCAGTACTTC
>TRBV28|18|TRBD1|TRBJ2-1|few
CASNPRFRDRGTSNEQFF
TGTGCCAGCAATCCTAGATTCCGGGACAGGGGTACTAGCAATGAGCAGTTCTTC
>TRBV3-1/TRBV3-2|17|TRBD1|TRBJ1-3|NA
CASSQRHRGSIGNTIYF
TGTGCCAGCAGCCAAAGGCACAGGGGATCTATTGGAAACACCATATATTTT
>TRBV3-1/TRBV3-2|16|NA|TRBJ2-3|NA
CASSTVTEPSTDTQYF
TGTGCCAGCAGCACCGTGACGGAGCCTAGCACAGATACGCAGTATTTT
>TRBV6-2/TRBV6-3|16|TRBD1|TRBJ1-1|once
CASSYSGTGKNTEAFF
TGTGCCAGCAGTTATTCCGGGACAGGGAAGAACACTGAAGCTTTCTTT
>TRBV7-9|17|NA|TRBJ2-7|NA
CASSPRGGVSQAYEQYF
TGTGCCAGCAGCCCAAGGGGTGGGGTGTCCCAGGCCTACGAGCAGTACTTC
>TRBV5-4|18|TRBD1|TRBJ2-3|NA
CASSLIGRGQGDTDTQYF
TGTGCCAGCAGCTTGATAGGCCGGGGACAGGGGGACACAGATACGCAGTATTTT
>TRBV3-1/TRBV3-2|16|TRBD2|TRBJ2-7|NA
CASSQNIGLAWYEQYF
TGTGCCAGCAGCCAAAATATCGGACTAGCCTGGTACGAGCAGTACTTC